This entry lists 28 T cell receptor beta chains sequenced from one sample in a study of blood T cells in healthy people across ages. PCR was performed a second time for about 7 to 11 cycles using a sample-barcoded 5' primer and a J-beta primer mix. MiXCR was run by TCRdb on the 5' RACE reads, yielding one entry per CDR3 protein. Here the sample spans fewer than 1,000,000 distinct CDR3 sequences, about 46% being singletons. The sequenced material came from blood. These receptors originate from a man older than 75 in good health.

This clonotype showed up many times. The genes are TRBV4-3 and TRBJ2-7; no definite D call. The CDR3 totals 12 residues. CDR1 LGHNA and CDR2 YSLEER come from the germline V gene. The V gene lost 1 base and the J gene lost 1 base, with 2 bases spanning the gap. The CDR3 region has the DNA TGCGCCAGCAGCCAAGGATCCTACGAGCAGTACTTC. Translated: CASSQGSYEQYF.

This clonotype was detected only a few times. This rearrangement joins TRBV28 to TRBJ2-7; D gene ambiguous. CDR1 and CDR2 from the germline V gene are MDHEN and SYDVKM. V was shortened by 4 bases and J by 1 base, with 14 bases between the two germline ends. The CDR3 has 15 residues. This CDR3 is CASSSLVEPSYEQYF. Written as DNA, the CDR3 is TGTGCCAGCAGTTCCCTAGTGGAGCCTTCCTACGAGCAGTACTTC.

The chain combines TRBV28 with TRBJ2-3; D is unclear. Germline-derived CDR1 and CDR2 are MDHEN and SYDVKM. The CDR3 length is 12 residues. V dropped 6 bases and J dropped 8 bases, with 12 bases sitting between them. As DNA, the CDR3 is TGTGCCAGCAGGGGTTTTCTTGGTACGCAGTATTTT. It is translated as CASRGFLGTQYF.

This clonotype was detected only a few times. The V and J genes are TRBV6-2 or TRBV6-3 and TRBJ2-3; no clear D. Germline CDR1 and CDR2: MNHEY and SVGEGT. V shed 2 bases and J shed 0 bases, with 6 bases lying between them. There are 14 residues in the CDR3. CDR3 in amino acids: CASSYEDSTDTQYF. In DNA form, the CDR3 reads TGTGCCAGCAGTTACGAGGATAGCACAGATACGCAGTATTTT.

A word on this clonotype: One end of the junction varies from germline; a read error may be responsible. This rearrangement joins TRBV5-8 to TRBJ2-5, with TRBD1 identical over 7 bases. CDR1 is SGHTS and CDR2 is YDEGEE in the germline V gene. This CDR3 comprises 14 residues. The CDR3 nucleotides read TGTGCCCGCAGCTCCGGCAGGGGGTTTTGGGAGCAGTACTTC. Translating gives CARSSGRGFWEQYF.

This clonotype was observed a few times. The chain couples TRBV6-6 to TRBJ2-1, with D possibly being TRBD1 or TRBD2 (5 bases each). This CDR3 is 13 amino acids long. Germline V gene lookup returns CDR1 MNHNY and CDR2 SVGAGI (reference sequence). The V end lost 2 bases, the J end lost 8 bases, and 10 bases lay between the germline ends. CDR3 nucleotide sequence: TGTGCCAGCAGTTACCGGGACGGCGATGAGCAGTTCTTC. This gives the protein CASSYRDGDEQFF.

The V call is TRBV5-1, the J call TRBJ2-5; TRBD1 or TRBD2 may be the D gene (6 bases each). V was trimmed by 0 bases and J by 6 bases, leaving 9 bases between them. The germline V gene has CDR1 SGHRS and CDR2 YFSETQ. The CDR3 length is 13 residues. The CDR3, as DNA: TGCGCCAGCAGCTTGGTCCGGGGGCAGACCCAGTACTTC. This translates into CASSLVRGQTQYF.

This clonotype was seen only a few times. The genes are TRBV28 and TRBJ2-1; 8 nucleotides line up with TRBD1. This CDR3 region has 16 residues. The germline gives CDR1 MDHEN, CDR2 SYDVKM. V dropped 5 bases and J dropped 6; count of bases not matched to a gene: 12. CDR3: CASSRRQGHSLNEQFF. The CDR3 DNA sequence: TGTGCCAGCAGTCGCCGACAGGGGCATTCTCTCAATGAGCAGTTCTTC.

The chain links TRBV18 to TRBJ2-7; the D gene is possibly TRBD1 (6 bases). Germline V gene data show CDR1 as KGHSH and CDR2 as LQKENI. The CDR3 is 15 residues long. With 0 bases removed from V and 2 bases from J, the gap between germline ends came to 11 bases. The CDR3 protein is CASSPPGRDTYEQYF. The CDR3 nucleotides are TGTGCCAGCTCACCACCGGGCAGGGACACCTACGAGCAGTACTTC.

To note about this clonotype: This may be a read error: a much more frequent sequence differs by one nucleotide. The chain uses TRBV5-1 and TRBJ2-7; D is ambiguous. The V gene's germline CDR1 is SGHRS and CDR2 YFSETQ. The CDR3 spans 14 residues. The DNA of the CDR3 is TGCGCCAGCATCTTGGCGTTCCAGGCCTACGAGCAGTACTTC. It codes for CASILAFQAYEQYF. Full variable domain (rest looked up from reference TRBV5-1 and TRBJ2-7): KAGVTQTPRYLIKTRGQQVTLSCSPISGHRSVSWYQQTPGQGLQFLFEYFSETQRNKGNFPGRFSGRQFSNSRSEMNVSTLELGDSALYLCASILAFQAYEQYFGPGTRLTVT.

This clonotype was detected only a few times. The V gene is TRBV10-3, the J gene TRBJ2-1; 7 bases fit TRBD2. This CDR3 has 16 amino acids. Germline V gives CDR1 ENHRY, CDR2 SYGVKD. The V and J ends lost 3 bases and 7 bases, in that order; junction bases with no gene match: 12. This chain's CDR3 is CAISDSWAGELNEQFF. For the CDR3, the DNA is TGTGCCATCAGTGATTCGTGGGCGGGAGAATTAAATGAGCAGTTCTTC.

The genes are TRBV20-1 and TRBJ1-2; no firm D call. Trimming cost V 3 bases and J 5 bases, with 10 bases left between them. There are 12 residues in the CDR3. The germline CDR1 and CDR2 sequences are DFQATT and SNEGSKA (reference sequence). The chain's CDR3 is CSASGDRYGYTF. The CDR3 nucleotides read TGCAGTGCTAGCGGGGATCGGTATGGCTACACCTTC.

This rearrangement joins TRBV28 to TRBJ1-2; the D gene is possibly TRBD1 (5 bases). Germline loops: CDR1 MDHEN, CDR2 SYDVKM. This CDR3 has 14 residues. V lost 3 bases to trimming and J lost 8 bases, with 16 bases between them. The CDR3 region is CASSLGQGYQGYTF. As DNA, the CDR3 is TGTGCCAGCAGTTTGGGGCAGGGTTACCAGGGCTACACCTTC.

The chain has TRBV20-1 and TRBJ2-1; possibly TRBD2 for D (7 bases). Germline V gene data show CDR1 as DFQATT and CDR2 as SNEGSKA (reference sequence). The CDR3 runs to 16 residues. Deletions cut 4 bases from V and 0 bases from J, with 16 bases between. The CDR3 region is CSATAGGASSYNEQFF. As DNA, the CDR3 is TGCAGTGCTACCGCTGGGGGGGCCAGCTCCTACAATGAGCAGTTCTTC.

The chain uses TRBV19 and TRBJ2-7, with TRBD2 matching over 7 bases. From germline, CDR1 is LNHDA and CDR2 SQIVND (reference sequence). This CDR3 region has 12 residues. The junction had 3 bases not matched to a gene; V was cut back by 4 bases and J by 6 bases. The DNA for the CDR3 is TGTGCCAGTAGTACGGGGGGTTTCGAGCAGTACTTC. Protein sequence: CASSTGGFEQYF.

This clonotype showed up just a few times. The chain has TRBV20-1 and TRBJ2-1, with TRBD2 identical over 14 bases. The CDR3 spans 21 residues. With 0 bases clipped from V and 7 bases from J, the junction kept 20 bases outside the gene matches. Germline V gene sequence: CDR1 DFQATT, CDR2 SNEGSKA (reference sequence). The CDR3: CSARETIRGLAGDLLGNEQFF. The CDR3 DNA is TGCAGTGCTAGAGAGACTATCCGGGGACTAGCGGGAGATCTTTTGGGGAATGAGCAGTTCTTC.

The genes are TRBV7-9 and TRBJ2-4, with D perhaps TRBD1 or TRBD2 (6 bases each). The end of the DNA aligns better with TRBJ2-5, so the J call may be wrong. The germline gives CDR1 SEHNR, CDR2 FQNEAQ (reference sequence). CDR3 size: 14 residues. DNA for the CDR3: TGTGCCAGCAGCCCTCGGTGGGGGGCAGAGACCCAGTACTTC. This encodes CASSPRWGAETQYF.

V and J are TRBV11-1 and TRBJ2-4, with D perhaps being TRBD1 or TRBD2 (6 bases each). The J call may be incorrect, as the DNA end agrees better with TRBJ2-7. Germline V lookup: CDR1 SGHAT, CDR2 FQDESV (reference sequence). This CDR3 contains 15 residues. This CDR3 is CASSLQGTGSYEQYF. The DNA of the CDR3 is TGTGCCAGCAGCTTACAGGGGACTGGCTCCTACGAGCAGTACTTC.

There are a few counts of this clonotype. This chain links TRBV30 with TRBJ2-3; 8 positions match TRBD2. The V gene's germline CDR1 is GTSNPN and CDR2 SVGIG (reference sequence). After removal of 0 bases from V and 5 bases from J, the junction contained 4 bases not matched to a gene. The CDR3 runs 14 residues. The DNA of the CDR3 is TGTGCCTGGAGTGTAGGGCTAGCGGGAGATACGCAGTATTTT. It translates to CAWSVGLAGDTQYF. The full variable domain, with the rest looked up from reference TRBV30 and TRBJ2-3, is SQTIHQWPATLVQPVGSPLSLECTVEGTSNPNLYWYRQAAGRGLQLLFYSVGIGQISSEVPQNLSASRPQDRQFILSSKKLLLSDSGFYLCAWSVGLAGDTQYFGPGTRLTVL.

For the CDR3, the DNA is TGTGCCAGCAGCTTAGATCCCCAGGACAGATCGTGGTATTTT. It specifies CASSLDPQDRSWYF. The genes are TRBV7-2 and TRBJ2-3, with D possibly matching TRBD1 (6 bases). Germline CDR1 reads SGHTA; CDR2 reads FQGNSA. CDR3 size: 14 residues. Trimming removed 1 base from V and 14 bases from J, with 19 bases in between.

The chain carries TRBV7-2 and TRBJ2-7, with 11 bases aligning to TRBD2. V was pared by 8 bases and J by 5 bases, with 14 bases of the junction left unmatched. Germline V gene data show CDR1 as SGHTA and CDR2 as FQGNSA. This CDR3 spans 16 amino acids. As DNA, the CDR3 is TGTGCCAGCTCGAGAAGTCTAGCGGGAGGAACCCACGAGCAGTACTTC. It encodes CASSRSLAGGTHEQYF.

This chain uses TRBV14 with TRBJ2-7, with TRBD2 matching over 10 bases. The CDR3 has 15 residues. Unmatched junction bases numbered 2, after V lost 1 base and J lost 2 bases. Looked up from germline, CDR1 is SGHDN and CDR2 is FVKESK. This CDR3 is CASSQVSGRTYEQYF. The CDR3 coding sequence is TGTGCCAGCAGCCAAGTTAGCGGGAGGACCTACGAGCAGTACTTC.

The chain carries TRBV29-1 and TRBJ1-1; a weak D match, TRBD1 (5 bases). The germline CDR1 and CDR2 sequences are SQVTM and ANQGSEA. The CDR3 totals 16 residues. Between the trimmed V and J ends, which lost 1 base and 2 bases, there was a span of 17 bases. CDR3 residues: CSVEGSGVTANTEAFF. The DNA for the CDR3 is TGCAGCGTTGAAGGGAGTGGTGTGACAGCAAACACTGAAGCTTTCTTT. Using reference TRBV29-1 and TRBJ1-1 for the parts outside the CDR3, the full variable domain is SAVISQKPSRDICQRGTSLTIQCQVDSQVTMMFWYRQQPGQSLTLIATANQGSEATYESGFVIDKFPISRPNLTFSTLTVSNMSPEDSSIYLCSVEGSGVTANTEAFFGQGTRLTVV.

This clonotype was detected a few times. This chain links TRBV6-2 or TRBV6-3 with TRBJ2-3, with a possible D match to TRBD2 (5 bases). CDR3 length: 20 amino acids. Trimming left V 2 bases short and J 2 bases short, with 26 bases between. Germline V gene lookup returns CDR1 MNHEY and CDR2 SVGEGT. The DNA of the CDR3 is TGTGCCAGCAGTTACCTCCAGGAGTGGGGAGATTTCCGGGTCACAGATACGCAGTATTTT. Amino acid sequence: CASSYLQEWGDFRVTDTQYF.

This clonotype was counted a few times. The chain couples TRBV6-2 or TRBV6-3 to TRBJ2-7; 11 nucleotides line up with TRBD2. The V gene's germline CDR1 is MNHEY and CDR2 SVGEGT. This CDR3 is 15 amino acids long. The trim removed 5 bases at V and 5 bases at J, leaving 8 bases unmatched. The CDR3 loop reads CASSDGTSGRDEQYF. CDR3 coding DNA: TGTGCCAGCAGTGACGGGACTAGCGGAAGGGACGAGCAGTACTTC.

The chain carries TRBV28 and TRBJ2-5, with D possibly being TRBD2 (6 bases). The germline gives CDR1 MDHEN, CDR2 SYDVKM. Trimming left V 2 bases short and J 11 bases short, with 21 bases between. The CDR3 has 15 residues. CDR3 DNA sequence: TGTGCCAGCAGTTTACTCGCGGGGCTGGCCAATGAGCAGTACTTC. This codes for CASSLLAGLANEQYF.

The chain combines TRBV19 with TRBJ2-7; perhaps TRBD1 as D (5 bases). V gave up 9 bases and J gave up 3 bases, with 9 bases separating them. Germline V CDR1 and CDR2: LNHDA, SQIVND (reference sequence). This CDR3 has 11 amino acids. CDR3 nucleotides: TGTGCCAGCAGGGATCACTACGAGCAGTACTTC. This encodes CASRDHYEQYF.

V usage is TRBV21-1 and J usage is TRBJ2-3; the table calls TRBD2, which could not be checked here. TRBV21-1 is labeled a pseudogene. The CDR3 totals 16 residues. The CDR3 DNA follows: TGTGCCAGCAACGGACGGGCGGGGTATTACACAGATACGCAGTATTTT. Amino acids: CASNGRAGYYTDTQYF.